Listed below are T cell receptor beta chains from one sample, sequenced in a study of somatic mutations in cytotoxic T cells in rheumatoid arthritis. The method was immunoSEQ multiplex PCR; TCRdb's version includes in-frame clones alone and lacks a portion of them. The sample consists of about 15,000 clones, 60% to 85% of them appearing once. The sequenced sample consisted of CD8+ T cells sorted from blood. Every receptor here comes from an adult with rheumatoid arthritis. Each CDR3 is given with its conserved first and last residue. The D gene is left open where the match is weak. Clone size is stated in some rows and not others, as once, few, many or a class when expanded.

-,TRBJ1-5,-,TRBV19,TGTGCCAGCGTCCCTTCCGAGGGTCAGCCCCAGCATTTT,CASVPSEGQPQHF
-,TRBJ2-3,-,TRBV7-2,TGTGCCAGCAGCATTACCTCAGGGGATTACACAGATACGCAGTATTTT,CASSITSGDYTDTQYF
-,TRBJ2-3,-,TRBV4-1,TGCGCCAGCAGCCAGGTCGTCTACACAGATACGCAGTATTTT,CASSQVVYTDTQYF
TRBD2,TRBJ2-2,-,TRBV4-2,TGTGCCAGCATACCTAGCGGGAACACCGGGGAGCTGTTTTTT,CASIPSGNTGELFF
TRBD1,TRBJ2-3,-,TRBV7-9,TGTGCCAGCAGCTCGCCGGGACAGGGGAGCACAGATACGCAGTATTTT,CASSSPGQGSTDTQYF
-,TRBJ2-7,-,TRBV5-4,TGTGCCAGCAGCTTGGAGGGCGGGATTGCCCACGAGCAGTACTTC,CASSLEGGIAHEQYF
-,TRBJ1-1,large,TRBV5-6,TGTGCCAGCAGCTCGTGGGGGGAAAGCACTGAAGCTTTCTTT,CASSSWGESTEAFF
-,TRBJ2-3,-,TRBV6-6,TGTGCCAGCAGTTACTCGCCGTCAGAGGGTACAGATACGCAGTATTTT,CASSYSPSEGTDTQYF
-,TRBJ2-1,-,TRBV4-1,TGCGCCAGCAGCCAAGCGGGGGCGTCCTACAATGAGCAGTTCTTC,CASSQAGASYNEQFF
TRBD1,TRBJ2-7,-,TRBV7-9,TGTGCCAGCAGCTCGATAGACAGGGGGTTGAACGAGCAGTACTTC,CASSSIDRGLNEQYF
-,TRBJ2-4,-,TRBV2,-,CASSTSVQRLVKNIQYF
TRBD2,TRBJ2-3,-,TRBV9,TGTGCCAGCAGCGCCTCCCATCTACTAGCGGGGGTAGATACGCAGTATTTT,CASSASHLLAGVDTQYF
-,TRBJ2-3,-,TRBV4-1,TGCGCCAGCAGCCAAGGTGCAAGCGCCGATACGCAGTATTTT,CASSQGASADTQYF
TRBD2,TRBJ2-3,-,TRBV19,TGTGCCAGTAGTTACGTCACGGGGGGGCAGTATTTT,CASSYVTGGQYF
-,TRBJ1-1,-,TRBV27,TGTGCCAGCAGCCAGGGGACTGAAGCTTTCTTT,CASSQGTEAFF
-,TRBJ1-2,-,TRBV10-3,TGTGCCACGGGGGTGGACGTGCGTAGGAATGGCTACACCTTC,CATGVDVRRNGYTF
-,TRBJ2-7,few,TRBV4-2,TGTGCCAGCAGCCGCGATGGTGAAGACGACGAGCAGTACTTC,CASSRDGEDDEQYF